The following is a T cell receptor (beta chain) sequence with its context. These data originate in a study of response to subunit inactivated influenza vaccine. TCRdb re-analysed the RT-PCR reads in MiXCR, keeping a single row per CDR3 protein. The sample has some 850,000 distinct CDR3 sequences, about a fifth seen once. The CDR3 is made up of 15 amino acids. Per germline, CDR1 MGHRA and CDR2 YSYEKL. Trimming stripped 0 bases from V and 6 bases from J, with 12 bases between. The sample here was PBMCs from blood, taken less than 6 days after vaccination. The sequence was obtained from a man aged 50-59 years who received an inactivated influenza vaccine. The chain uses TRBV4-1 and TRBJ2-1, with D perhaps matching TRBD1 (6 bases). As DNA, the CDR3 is TGCGCCAGCAGCCAAGATGTTAGGGGGATCAATGAGCAGTTCTTC. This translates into CASSQDVRGINEQFF.